These 7 T cell receptor beta chains came from one sample sequenced in a study of Ad26.COV2.S vaccination and SARS-CoV-2 variants. This table comes from immunoSEQ multiplex PCR, and its TCRdb copy is limited to in-frame clones, with some not included. Here the sample spans about 350,000 clones, around 87% being singletons. This sample's treatment: roughly 20 received Ad26.COV2.S at low or high dose, single or two shots; about five received placebo; per-sample allocation not given. Each sample was drawn 63 days after the first injection (of vaccine or placebo). The specimen comprised peripheral blood, sampled in a trial of Ad26.COV2.S vaccine versus placebo. The receptors come from a person aged 18-60 years who received the Ad26.COV2.S COVID-19 vaccine or a placebo.

V gene TRBV9 combines with J gene TRBJ1-2; D is unclear. CDR1 SGDLS and CDR2 YYNGEE come from the germline V gene. There are 13 residues in the CDR3. V lost 0 bases to trimming and J lost 1 base, with 4 bases between them. CDR3 residues: CASSVADNYGYTF. DNA for the CDR3: TGTGCCAGCAGCGTAGCGGATAACTATGGCTACACCTTC.

The J gene is TRBJ2-7, the V gene TRBV19, with D possibly being TRBD1 (6 bases). Trimming left V 5 bases short and J 2 bases short, with 13 bases between. Germline assignment: CDR1 LNHDA and CDR2 SQIVND (reference sequence). The CDR3 totals 14 residues. CDR3 region: CASSLADRTYEQYF. CDR3 nucleotides: TGTGCCAGTAGTCTGGCTGACAGGACCTACGAGCAGTACTTC.

The chain joins TRBV7-9 to TRBJ1-2; D unresolved. Trimming removed 5 bases from V and 4 bases from J, with 5 bases in between. Germline CDR1 reads SEHNR; CDR2 reads FQNEAQ (reference sequence). The length of the CDR3 is 11 residues. CDR3 sequence reads: CASSLTYGYTF. CDR3 DNA: TGTGCCAGCAGCCTGACCTATGGCTACACCTTC. The full variable domain, completed using reference TRBV7-9 and TRBJ1-2, is DTGVSQNPRHKITKRGQNVTFRCDPISEHNRLYWYRQTLGQGPEFLTYFQNEAQLEKSRLLSDRFSAERPKGSFSTLEIQRTEQGDSAMYLCASSLTYGYTFGSGTRLTVV.

This clone showed up just once. The chain combines TRBV9 with TRBJ1-2; D might be TRBD1 (5 bases). The germline V gene has CDR1 SGDLS and CDR2 YYNGEE. V was pared by 4 bases and J by 4 bases, with 11 bases between. The CDR3 spans 13 residues. Written as DNA, the CDR3 is TGTGCCAGCAGCAAGACAGAGACCTATGGCTACACCTTC. It translates to CASSKTETYGYTF.

The CDR3 sequence is CASRLSPAYEQYF. The CDR3 DNA reads TGTGCCAGCAGACTTAGTCCTGCGTATGAGCAGTACTTC. The chain combines TRBV7-2 with TRBJ2-7, with no clear D. V was trimmed by 6 bases and J by 7 bases, leaving 16 bases between them. This CDR3 region has 13 residues. In germline, CDR1 is SGHTA, CDR2 FQGNSA.

The chain has TRBV19 and TRBJ1-2; no firm D call. V was pared by 6 bases and J by 5 bases, with 10 bases between. The CDR3 sequence is 12 residues long. The germline V gene encodes CDR1 LNHDA and CDR2 SQIVND (reference sequence). CDR3 coding DNA: TGTGCCAGTAGCCTGGTTGGATATGGCTACACCTTC. Encoded protein: CASSLVGYGYTF.

The chain employs TRBV13 and TRBJ2-5; D is undetermined. The CDR3 is 13 residues long. CDR1 and CDR2 from the germline V gene are PRHDT and FYEKMQ (reference sequence). Trimming took off 5 bases at V and 8 bases at J, with 15 bases between the two ends. CDR3 coding DNA: TGTGCCAGCAGCCCCAAAACCCATTTTACCCAGTACTTC. It codes for CASSPKTHFTQYF.